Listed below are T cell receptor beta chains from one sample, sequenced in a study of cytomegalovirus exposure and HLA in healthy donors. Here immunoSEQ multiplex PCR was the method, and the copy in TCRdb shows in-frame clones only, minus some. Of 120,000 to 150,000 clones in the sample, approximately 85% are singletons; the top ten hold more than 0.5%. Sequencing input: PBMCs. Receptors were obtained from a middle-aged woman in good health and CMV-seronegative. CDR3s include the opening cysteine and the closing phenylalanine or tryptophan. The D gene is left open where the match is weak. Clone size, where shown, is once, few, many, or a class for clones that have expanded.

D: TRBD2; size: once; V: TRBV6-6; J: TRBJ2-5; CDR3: CASKTGGRIGETQYF; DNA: TGTGCCAGCAAGACGGGGGGGAGGATTGGAGAGACCCAGTACTTC
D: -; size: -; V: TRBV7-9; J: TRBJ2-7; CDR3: CSSSLAATYEQYF; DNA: TGTTCCAGCAGCTTAGCGGCAACCTACGAGCAGTACTTC
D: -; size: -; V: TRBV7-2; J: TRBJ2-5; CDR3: CASSRRGPQETQYF; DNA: TGTGCCAGCAGCCGGCGGGGGCCGCAAGAGACCCAGTACTTC
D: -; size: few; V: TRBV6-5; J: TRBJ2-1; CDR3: CASQGYNEQFF; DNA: TGTGCCAGTCAGGGGTACAATGAGCAGTTCTTC
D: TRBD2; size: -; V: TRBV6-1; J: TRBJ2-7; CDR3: CASRAGTSRAEQYF; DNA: TGTGCCAGCAGGGCCGGGACTAGCCGTGCCGAGCAGTACTTC
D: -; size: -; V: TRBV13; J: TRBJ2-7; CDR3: CASSSNSYEQYF; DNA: TGTGCCAGCAGCTCCAATTCCTACGAGCAGTACTTC
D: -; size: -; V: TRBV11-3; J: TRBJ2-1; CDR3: CASSLGLVKSEQFF; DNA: TGTGCCAGCAGCTTAGGGCTAGTGAAGAGTGAGCAGTTCTTC
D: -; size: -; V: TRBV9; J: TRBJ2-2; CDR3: CASSPRHSADTGELFF; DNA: TGTGCCAGCAGCCCCCGACACTCGGCCGACACCGGGGAGCTGTTTTTT
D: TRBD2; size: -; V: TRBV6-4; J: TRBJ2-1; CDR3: CASSEIGGSPIYNEQFF; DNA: TGTGCCAGCAGTGAGATCGGCGGGAGCCCAATCTACAATGAGCAGTTCTTC
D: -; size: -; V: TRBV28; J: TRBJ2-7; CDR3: CASTTVGRDSSYEQYF; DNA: TGTGCCAGCACTACCGTTGGTCGGGACTCCTCCTACGAGCAGTACTTC
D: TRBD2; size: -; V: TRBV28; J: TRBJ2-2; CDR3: CASSAGTRFPGELFF; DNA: TGTGCCAGCAGTGCCGGGACTAGGTTTCCCGGGGAGCTGTTTTTT
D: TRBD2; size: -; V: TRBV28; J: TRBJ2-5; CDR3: CASRGEEASGQETQYF; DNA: TGTGCCAGCAGGGGGGAAGAGGCTAGCGGACAAGAGACCCAGTACTTC
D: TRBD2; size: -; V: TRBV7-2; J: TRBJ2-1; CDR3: CASRTSIYSGEQFF; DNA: TGTGCCAGCAGGACTAGCATCTACAGCGGTGAGCAGTTCTTC
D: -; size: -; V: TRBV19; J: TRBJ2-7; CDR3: CASSKAGYEQYF; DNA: TGTGCCAGTAGTAAGGCAGGCTACGAGCAGTACTTC
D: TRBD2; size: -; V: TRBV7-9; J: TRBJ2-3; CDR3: CASSLIAGVTDTQYF; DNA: TGTGCCAGCAGCCTTATAGCGGGAGTTACTGATACGCAGTATTTT
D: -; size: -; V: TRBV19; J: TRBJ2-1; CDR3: CASTRGGSYNEQFF; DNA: TGTGCCAGTACTCGAGGGGGCTCCTACAATGAGCAGTTCTTC
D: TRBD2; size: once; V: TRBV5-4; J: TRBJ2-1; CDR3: CASSSTPSGGGRNEQFF; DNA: TGTGCCAGCAGCTCTACTCCTAGCGGGGGTGGTCGGAATGAGCAGTTCTTC
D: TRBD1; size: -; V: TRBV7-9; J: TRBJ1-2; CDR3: CASSLRQGGGYTF; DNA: TGTGCCAGCAGCTTACGACAGGGTGGCGGCTACACCTTC
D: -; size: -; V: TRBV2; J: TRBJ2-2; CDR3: CASMESRELFF; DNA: TGTGCCAGCATGGAGAGCCGGGAGCTGTTTTTT
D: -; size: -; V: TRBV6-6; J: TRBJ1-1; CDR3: CASSLTNADTEAFF; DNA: TGTGCCAGCAGTTTGACGAACGCGGACACTGAAGCTTTCTTT
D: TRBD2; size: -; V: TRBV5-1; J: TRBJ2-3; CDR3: CASSLPGLLTQYF; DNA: TGCGCCAGCAGCCTACCGGGACTATTAACGCAGTATTTT
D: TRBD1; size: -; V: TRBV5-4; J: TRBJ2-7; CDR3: CASSYQNRGTYEQYF; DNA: TGTGCCAGCAGCTACCAGAACAGGGGAACCTACGAGCAGTACTTC
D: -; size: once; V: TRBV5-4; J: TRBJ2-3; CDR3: CASSLPTGTTDTQYF; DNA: TGTGCCAGCAGCTTACCGACAGGCACTACAGATACGCAGTATTTT
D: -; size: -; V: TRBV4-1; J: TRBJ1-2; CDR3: CASSQDSSRLNYGYTF; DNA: TGCGCCAGCAGCCAAGATTCTTCCAGACTTAACTATGGCTACACCTTC
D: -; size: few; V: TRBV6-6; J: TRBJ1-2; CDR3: CASTSSSAGGYTF; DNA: TGTGCCAGCACGAGTAGTAGCGCGGGTGGCTACACCTTC
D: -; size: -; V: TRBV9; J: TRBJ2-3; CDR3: CASSRAQTTDTQYF; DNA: TGTGCCAGCAGCCGAGCCCAAACCACAGATACGCAGTATTTT
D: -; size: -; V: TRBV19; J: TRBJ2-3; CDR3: CASNEADTQYF; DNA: TGTGCCAGTAACGAGGCGGATACGCAGTATTTT
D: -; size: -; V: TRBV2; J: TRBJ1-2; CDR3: CASSVSGNYGYTF; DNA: TGTGCCAGCAGTGTCAGCGGAAACTATGGCTACACCTTC
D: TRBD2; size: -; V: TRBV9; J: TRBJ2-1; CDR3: CASSVTGSLGLAGKDNEQFF; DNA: TGTGCCAGCAGCGTTACAGGGTCTTTGGGACTAGCGGGCAAAGACAATGAGCAGTTCTTC
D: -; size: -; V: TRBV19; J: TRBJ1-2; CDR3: CASRTQGIGYGYTF; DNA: TGTGCCAGTAGGACGCAGGGAATAGGCTATGGCTACACCTTC
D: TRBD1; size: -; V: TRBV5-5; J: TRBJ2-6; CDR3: CASSVLGQAVGANVLTF; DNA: TGTGCCAGCAGCGTATTGGGACAGGCAGTTGGGGCCAACGTCCTGACTTTC
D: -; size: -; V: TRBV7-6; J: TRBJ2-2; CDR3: CASSLAGLITGELFF; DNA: TGTGCCAGCAGCTTAGCTGGACTAATCACCGGGGAGCTGTTTTTT
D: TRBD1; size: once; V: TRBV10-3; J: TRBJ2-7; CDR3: CAISSVGQGAGEQYF; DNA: TGTGCCATCAGTAGTGTTGGACAGGGGGCGGGTGAGCAGTACTTC
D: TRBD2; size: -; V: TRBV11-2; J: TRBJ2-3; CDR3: CASSLGLAGGSFTDTQYF; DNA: TGTGCCAGCAGCCTGGGACTAGCGGGAGGGTCCTTCACAGATACGCAGTATTTT
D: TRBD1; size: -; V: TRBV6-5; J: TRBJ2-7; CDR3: CASSYSSQGAYEQYF; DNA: TGTGCCAGCAGTTACTCTTCCCAGGGGGCGTACGAGCAGTACTTC
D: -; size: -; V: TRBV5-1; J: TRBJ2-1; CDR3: CASSFVDNEQFF; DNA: TGCGCCAGCAGCTTCGTTGACAATGAGCAGTTCTTC
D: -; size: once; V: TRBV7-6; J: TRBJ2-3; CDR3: CASSRFDTQYF; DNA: TGTGCCAGTAGTCGTTTCGATACGCAGTATTTT